This TCR beta chain comes out of a study of cytomegalovirus exposure and HLA in healthy donors. Comment on this clone: No antigen is known for it.

Study conclusions and caveats: Sequencing likely produced, as an artifact, a cluster of highly shared sequence variants. As a later analysis revealed, most CMV-associated TCR beta chains appeared HLA-restricted. A further, later analysis showed that HLA-associated TCR beta chains (compared with equally common others) were more clonally expanded. Beyond CMV serostatus, there was no information to go on about immune exposure.

This CDR3 is 15 amino acids long. The ends were cut back, 6 bases at V and 4 bases at J, with 18 bases in the middle. Germline CDR1 and CDR2: SGHVS and FQNEAQ. PCR amplification relied on 60 Vbeta primers (plus 13 Jbeta primers). Sequencing used immunoSEQ multiplex PCR; TCRdb keeps in-frame clones, though not all of them. The listing contains around 51,000 clones. The sequencing sample was made of PBMCs. This TCR came from a woman in her 40s in good health and CMV-seronegative. The V and J genes are TRBV7-8 and TRBJ1-2, with D perhaps matching TRBD1 (6 bases). The CDR3 sequence: CASSRGQPGRYGYTF. CDR3 nucleotide sequence: TGTGCCAGCAGTCGAGGACAGCCTGGGCGCTATGGCTACACCTTC.